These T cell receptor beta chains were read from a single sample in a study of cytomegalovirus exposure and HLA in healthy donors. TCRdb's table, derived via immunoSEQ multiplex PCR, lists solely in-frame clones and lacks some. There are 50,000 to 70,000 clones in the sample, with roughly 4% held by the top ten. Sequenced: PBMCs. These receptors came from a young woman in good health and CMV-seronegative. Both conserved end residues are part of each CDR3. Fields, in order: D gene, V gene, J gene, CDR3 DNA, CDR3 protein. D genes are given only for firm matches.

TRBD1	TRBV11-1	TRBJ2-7	TGTGCCAGCTCCGACAGGGGGCCCTACGAGCAGTACTTC	CASSDRGPYEQYF
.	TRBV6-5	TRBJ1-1	TGTGCCAGCAGTACCCTGACAGCCATGAACACTGAAGCTTTCTTT	CASSTLTAMNTEAFF
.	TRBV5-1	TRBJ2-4	TGCGCCAGCAGCTTGGAAGGACAGCTAAACATTCAGTACTTC	CASSLEGQLNIQYF
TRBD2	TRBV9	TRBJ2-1	TGTGCCAGCAGCGTAGCTAGCGGGGCTGAGCAGTTCTTC	CASSVASGAEQFF
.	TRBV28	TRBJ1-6	TGTGCCAGCAGTTTAGCGGGGCAAGGCTGGGATTCACCCCTCCACTTT	CASSLAGQGWDSPLHF
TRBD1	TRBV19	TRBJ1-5	TGTGCCAGTAGTACACAGACAGGGGGTCGCAATCAGCCCCAGCATTTT	CASSTQTGGRNQPQHF
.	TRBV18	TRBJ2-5	TGTGCCAGCTCACCAGATGGACAGATCCAGACCCAGTACTTC	CASSPDGQIQTQYF
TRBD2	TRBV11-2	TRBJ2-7	TGTGCCAGTGTAAAGAGCGGGAGCTACGAGCAGTACTTC	CASVKSGSYEQYF
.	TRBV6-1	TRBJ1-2	TGTGCCAGCAGTGAAGGAGGCGGGAGGAACTATGGCTACACCTTC	CASSEGGGRNYGYTF
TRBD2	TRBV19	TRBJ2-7	TGTGCCAGTAGTGTTACCCCTAGCGGGAGAGGGAAACACGAGCAGTACTTC	CASSVTPSGRGKHEQYF
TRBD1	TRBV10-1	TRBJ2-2	TGCGCCAGCAGTACAGGGGCGAACACCGGGGAGCTGTTTTTT	CASSTGANTGELFF
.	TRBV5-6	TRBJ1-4	TGTGCCAGCAGCGCACAGGGTGGGGCTAATGAAAAACTGTTTTTT	CASSAQGGANEKLFF
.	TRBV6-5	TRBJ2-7	TGTGCCAGCAGCCCCAGCTACGAGCAGTACTTC	CASSPSYEQYF
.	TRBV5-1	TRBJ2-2	TGCGCCAGCAGCTTGGCGCAGGGTTACCGGGAGCTGTTTTTT	CASSLAQGYRELFF
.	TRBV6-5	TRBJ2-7	TGTGCCAGCAGGCTCAACAGGGATTCCGACGAGCAGTACTTC	CASRLNRDSDEQYF
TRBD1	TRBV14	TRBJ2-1	TGTGCCAGCAGCCACCTAGGGACAGTCTACAATGAGCAGTTCTTC	CASSHLGTVYNEQFF
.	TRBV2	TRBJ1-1	TGTGCCAGCAGTGCGACAGAAGAAGCTTTCTTT	CASSATEEAFF
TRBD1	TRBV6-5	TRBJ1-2	TGTGCCAGCAGTTCATACAGGGGGCGGGATTACGGTGGCTACACCTTC	CASSSYRGRDYGGYTF
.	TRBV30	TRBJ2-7	TGTGCCTGGAGTGTATTTGTGCAAGCGTACGAGCAGTACTTC	CAWSVFVQAYEQYF
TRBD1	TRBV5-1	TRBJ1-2	TGCGCCAGCAGCTTGACACCGGGACAGGGGGTAGAGGGCTACACCTTC	CASSLTPGQGVEGYTF
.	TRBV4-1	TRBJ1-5	TGCGCCAGCAGCCTGGCAGGGGCCGCCAATCAGCCCCAGCATTTT	CASSLAGAANQPQHF
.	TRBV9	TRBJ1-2	TGTGCCAGCAGCCTCGCAGATCGCTTCTATGGCTACACCTTC	CASSLADRFYGYTF
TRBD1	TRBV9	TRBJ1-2	TGTGCCAGCAGCGTAGAACAGGGGGCCGCCTATGGCTACACCTTC	CASSVEQGAAYGYTF
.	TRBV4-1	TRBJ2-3	TGCGCCAGCAGCCCGCTTGGCCGCACAGATACGCAGTATTTT	CASSPLGRTDTQYF
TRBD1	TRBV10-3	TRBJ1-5	TGTGCCATCAGTGAGTACCCTGGGACAGGGGGCCGTGAGCCCCAGCATTTT	CAISEYPGTGGREPQHF
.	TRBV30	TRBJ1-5	TGTGCCTGGAGTGTACGGAGCAATCAGCCCCAGCATTTT	CAWSVRSNQPQHF
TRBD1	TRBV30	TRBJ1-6	TGTGCCTGGAGCCGATTACAGGGGGGTAATTCACCCCTCCACTTT	CAWSRLQGGNSPLHF
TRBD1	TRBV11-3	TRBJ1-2	TGTGCCAGCAGCAAAGGGACAGGGCCCCATGGCTACACCTTC	CASSKGTGPHGYTF
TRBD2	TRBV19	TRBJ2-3	TGTGCCAGTAGTATGGGGACTACTAGCACAGATACGCAGTATTTT	CASSMGTTSTDTQYF
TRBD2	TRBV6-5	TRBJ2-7	TGTGCCAGCAGTTACGGGCTGGTGGGGGGGGCCTACGAGCAGTACTTC	CASSYGLVGGAYEQYF
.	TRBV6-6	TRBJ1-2	TGTGCCAGCAGTTACCGGGGAGGGGTTCCAACCTATGGCTACACCTTC	CASSYRGGVPTYGYTF
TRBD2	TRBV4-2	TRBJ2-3	TGTGCCAGCAGCCAAGCCTTAGCGGGAGCGTCGGATACGCAGTATTTT	CASSQALAGASDTQYF
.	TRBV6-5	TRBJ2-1	TGTGCCAGCAGTTACTCGAGTCCTCCCCATGAGCAGTTCTTC	CASSYSSPPHEQFF
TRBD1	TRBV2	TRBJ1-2	TGTGCCAACCGGGACAGGGCTAACTATGGCTACACCTTC	CANRDRANYGYTF
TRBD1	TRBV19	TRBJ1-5	TGTGCCAGTAGTATAACCGGGACAGGTAATCAGCCCCAGCATTTT	CASSITGTGNQPQHF
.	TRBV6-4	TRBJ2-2	TGTGCCAGCAAGGGCAGGGACACCGGGGAGCTGTTTTTT	CASKGRDTGELFF
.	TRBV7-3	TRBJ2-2	TGTGCCAGCAGCTTAGCTAGCCGCACCGGGGAGCTGTTTTTT	CASSLASRTGELFF
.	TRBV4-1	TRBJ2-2	TGCGCCAGCAGCCAAACAGGGCTCACCGGGGAGCTGTTTTTT	CASSQTGLTGELFF